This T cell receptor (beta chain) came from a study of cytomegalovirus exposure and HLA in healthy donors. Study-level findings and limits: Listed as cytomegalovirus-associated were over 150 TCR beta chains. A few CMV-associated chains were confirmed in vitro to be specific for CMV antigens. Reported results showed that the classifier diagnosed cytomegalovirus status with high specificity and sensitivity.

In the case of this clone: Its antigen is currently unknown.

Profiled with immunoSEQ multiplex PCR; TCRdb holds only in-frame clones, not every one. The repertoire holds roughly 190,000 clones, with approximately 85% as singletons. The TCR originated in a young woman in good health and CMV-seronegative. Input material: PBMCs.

The CDR3 region has the DNA TGTGCCAGCAGTTACTCGGTGCGACAGATGAACACTGAAGCTTTCTTT. Translating gives CASSYSVRQMNTEAFF. The rearrangement uses TRBV6-6 and TRBJ1-1, with a possible D match to TRBD1 (5 bases). The CDR3 loop spans 16 amino acids. Trimming cost V 0 bases and J 0 bases, with 11 bases left between them. Germline V gene data show CDR1 as MNHNY and CDR2 as SVGAGI (reference sequence).